Following are 26 T cell receptor beta chains from one sample sequenced in a study of low-dose radiotherapy and immunotherapy resistance in tumors. With TRAV- and TRBV-specific primers, first-strand cDNA was made, covering the alpha and beta chains. The PCR that amplified TCRs ran for 20 cycles, relying on a constant-region primer and a V-primer adapter. TCRdb re-derived calls from the reads in MiXCR, one entry per CDR3 protein. The sample has some 57,000 distinct CDR3 sequences; 20% to 25% are singletons. The sample's time point: after trial treatment. The treatment: LDRT plus nivolumab, ipilimumab, low-dose cyclophosphamide and aspirin (RACIN trial). The material was PBMCs, obtained after low-dose radiotherapy plus immunotherapy. These receptors were collected from a male donor with prostate cancer.

The CDR3, as DNA: TGTGCCAGCAGTTACGGTACTAGCGGGGGGAGCGGGGAGCTGTTTTTT. Amino acids: CASSYGTSGGSGELFF. The V gene is TRBV6-6, the J gene TRBJ2-2; 12 bases match TRBD2. This CDR3 comprises 16 residues. The germline CDR1 and CDR2 sequences are MNHNY and SVGAGI (reference sequence). V gave up 2 bases and J gave up 7 bases; unmatched junction bases: 5.

This clonotype was seen ten or more times. V and J are TRBV14 and TRBJ2-7; D is unclear. Germline loops: CDR1 SGHDN, CDR2 FVKESK. V was clipped by 0 bases and J by 2 bases, with 14 bases between them. The CDR3 spans 16 residues. This chain's CDR3 is CASSQDLRLPPYEQYF. CDR3 in DNA: TGTGCCAGCAGCCAAGATCTTCGGCTCCCCCCCTACGAGCAGTACTTC.

There are many counts of this clonotype. The V gene is TRBV18, the J gene TRBJ1-3, with TRBD1 as a possible D gene (6 bases). V lost 3 bases to trimming and J lost 2 bases, with 11 bases between them. Looked up from germline, CDR1 is KGHSH and CDR2 is LQKENI. This CDR3 has 15 residues. The CDR3, as DNA: TGTGCCAGCTCACCGTCGGGGGCGGCTGGAAACACCATATATTTT. It codes for CASSPSGAAGNTIYF.

The chain is built from TRBV5-1 and TRBJ2-2; TRBD1 might be the D (6 bases). The CDR3 extends over 14 amino acids. Trimming took 4 bases from V and 3 from J, leaving 10 bases between them. Germline CDR1 is SGHRS and CDR2 is YFSETQ. The CDR3 here is CASSPDSDTGELFF. CDR3 bases: TGCGCCAGCAGCCCGGACAGCGACACCGGGGAGCTGTTTTTT.

This clonotype was counted at least ten times. The J gene is TRBJ2-3, the V gene TRBV6-2 or TRBV6-3; 14 bases line up with TRBD2. CDR3 size: 17 residues. Germline CDR1 reads MNHEY; CDR2 reads SVGEGT. The V and J ends lost 6 bases and 2 bases, in that order; junction bases with no gene match: 7. The CDR3 DNA reads as TGTGCCAGCAGGGGAAGACTAGCGGGAGGGCCCACAGATACGCAGTATTTT. Protein product: CASRGRLAGGPTDTQYF.

At least ten counts were recorded for this clonotype. The chain carries TRBV9 and TRBJ2-5, with D possibly TRBD1 on 5 matching bases. V shed 1 base and J shed 5 bases, with 15 bases lying between them. This CDR3 has 15 amino acids. The germline gives CDR1 SGDLS, CDR2 YYNGEE. CDR3 protein: CASSVQGSLSETQYF. The CDR3 region has the DNA TGTGCCAGCAGCGTACAGGGTTCACTAAGCGAGACCCAGTACTTC.

Comment on this clonotype: A far larger clone is only one base removed, so a read error is likely. The gene calls are TRBV5-1 and TRBJ2-7; 8 bases line up with TRBD2. The CDR3 is 15 residues long. Per germline, CDR1 SGHRS and CDR2 YFSETQ. With V trimmed by 4 bases and J by 7 bases, 13 bases remained unmatched. In DNA form, the CDR3 reads TGCGCCAGCAGCCTACGGGGGGGCGGGTTTAATGAGCAGTACTTC. This gives the protein CASSLRGGGFNEQYF.

In this sample, this clonotype turned up many times. The chain recombines TRBV24-1 with TRBJ2-2, with D perhaps TRBD1 or TRBD2 (5 bases each). The CDR3 length is 13 residues. Germline V gene data show CDR1 as KGHDR and CDR2 as SFDVKD. Trimming pared 8 bases from V and 6 bases from J, leaving 12 bases between. CDR3: CATMGRWSGELFF. CDR3 nucleotides: TGTGCCACCATGGGACGCTGGTCCGGGGAGCTGTTTTTT.

The V and J genes are TRBV12-3 or TRBV12-4 and TRBJ1-1; TRBD1 is a possible D gene (5 bases). V was shortened by 0 bases and J by 5 bases, with 19 bases between the two germline ends. This CDR3 spans 17 amino acids. CDR3 region: CASSLAPRIQRGTEAFF. In nucleotides, the CDR3 is TGTGCCAGCAGTTTAGCGCCAAGGATACAAAGGGGAACTGAAGCTTTCTTT.

This clonotype was seen at least ten times. The V and J genes are TRBV3-1 and TRBJ2-7, with D maybe TRBD2 (7 bases). Germline V gives CDR1 LGHDT, CDR2 YNNKEL (reference sequence). This CDR3 has 13 residues. V was clipped by 4 bases and J by 3 bases, with 10 bases between them. Here the CDR3 reads CASSPGGLYEQYF. In DNA form, the CDR3 reads TGTGCCAGCAGCCCCGGGGGGCTCTACGAGCAGTACTTC.

For this clonotype: With a far larger clone one base away, a read error is the likely cause. V is TRBV9 and J is TRBJ2-5; 13 nucleotides match TRBD2. This CDR3 contains 18 residues. Trimming at V came to 4 bases and at J to 11 bases, leaving 20 bases not matched to a gene. Germline CDR1 reads SGDLS; CDR2 reads YYNGEE. Written as DNA, the CDR3 is TGTGCCAGCAGCCAAAGGACTAGCGGGAGAGTGTCCTACAATGAGCAGTACTTC. Amino acids: CASSQRTSGRVSYNEQYF.

The V gene is TRBV28, the J gene TRBJ2-7; 8 nucleotides match TRBD1. CDR3 length: 15 residues. J gave up 0 bases and V 7 bases, and 8 bases lay outside the gene matches. The germline V gene has CDR1 MDHEN and CDR2 SYDVKM. The CDR3 sequence is CASTGQGHSSYEQYF. The CDR3, as DNA: TGTGCCAGCACCGGACAGGGCCATAGCTCCTACGAGCAGTACTTC.

V is TRBV30 and J is TRBJ1-1; a possible D gene is TRBD1 (6 bases). The CDR3 has 13 residues. The V end was cut by 5 bases, the J end by 1 base, with 11 bases between. Germline loops: CDR1 GTSNPN, CDR2 SVGIG (reference sequence). The CDR3 coding sequence is TGTGCCTGGCAGGGGAAGGGGAACACTGAAGCTTTCTTT. This translates into CAWQGKGNTEAFF.

This clonotype was seen ten or more times. The chain has TRBV4-2 and TRBJ2-1, with 12 bases lining up with TRBD2. The CDR3 has 17 amino acids. J gave up 0 bases and V 5 bases, and 5 bases lay outside the gene matches. Germline CDR1 is LGHNA and CDR2 is YNFKEQ. The CDR3 sequence: CASSVRLAGDSYNEQFF. CDR3 DNA sequence: TGTGCCAGCAGCGTCCGACTAGCGGGAGACTCCTACAATGAGCAGTTCTTC.

This clonotype was recorded at least ten times. The gene calls are TRBV20-1 and TRBJ2-3; TRBD2 matches 9 bases. Per the germline V gene, CDR1 is DFQATT and CDR2 is SNEGSKA (reference sequence). The ends lost 1 base at V and 2 bases at J; junction bases unmatched: 4. The CDR3 has 15 amino acids. CDR3 in amino acids: CSARGGGGATDTQYF. The CDR3 DNA reads as TGCAGTGCTAGAGGAGGCGGGGGGGCCACAGATACGCAGTATTTT.

The chain links TRBV20-1 to TRBJ1-3; no firm D call. This CDR3 contains 15 residues. V was pared by 0 bases and J by 0 bases, with 9 bases between. Germline-derived CDR1 and CDR2 are DFQATT and SNEGSKA (reference sequence). CDR3 sequence (DNA): TGCAGTGCTAGAGATCCTTGGGGCTCTGGAAACACCATATATTTT. It is translated as CSARDPWGSGNTIYF.

With respect to this clonotype: Given a far larger clone just one base away, this is likely a sequencing read error. This chain joins TRBV26 and TRBJ1-2; TRBD1, as called in the table, went unchecked against the DNA. TRBV26 has pseudogene status. This CDR3 spans 16 amino acids. This CDR3 reads CPSRYDRGARNYGYTF. For the CDR3, the DNA is TGTCCCAGCAGGTACGACAGGGGCGCGCGTAACTATGGCTACACCTTC.

This clonotype was seen at least ten times. V usage is TRBV5-1 and J usage is TRBJ2-7; D may be TRBD1 (5 bases). The CDR3 covers 15 residues. From germline, CDR1 is SGHRS and CDR2 YFSETQ. V was shortened by 4 bases and J by 2 bases, with 16 bases between the two germline ends. This chain's CDR3 is CASSPQGPPTYEQYF. The CDR3 DNA follows: TGCGCCAGCAGCCCCCAGGGTCCGCCTACCTACGAGCAGTACTTC.

This clonotype came up many times. The chain combines TRBV11-2 with TRBJ2-7; TRBD1 aligns across 9 bases. The J segment lost 3 bases and the V segment lost 4 bases, leaving 10 bases of the junction unmatched. From germline, CDR1 is SGHAT and CDR2 FQNNGV. The CDR3 is 16 residues long. CDR3: CASSSPRTGAYYEQYF. For the CDR3, the DNA is TGTGCCAGCAGCTCCCCCCGGACAGGGGCCTACTACGAGCAGTACTTC. Using reference TRBV11-2 and TRBJ2-7 for the parts outside the CDR3, the full variable domain is EAGVAQSPRYKIIEKRQSVAFWCNPISGHATLYWYQQILGQGPKLLIQFQNNGVVDDSQLPKDRFSAERLKGVDSTLKIQPAKLEDSAVYLCASSSPRTGAYYEQYFGPGTRLTVT.

This clonotype was detected many times. V usage is TRBV19 and J usage is TRBJ2-4; a weak D match, TRBD1 (6 bases). CDR1 is LNHDA, CDR2 SQIVND, per germline (reference sequence). CDR3 length equals 13 residues. The CDR3 bases are TGTGCACAAACAGGGATCCCCAAAAACATTCAGTACTTC. Translated: CAQTGIPKNIQYF.

This clonotype was seen ten or more times. The V and J genes are TRBV18 and TRBJ2-7, with no clear D. Trimming removed 5 bases at V and 2 bases at J, with 10 bases between. The germline CDR1 and CDR2 sequences are KGHSH and LQKENI. The CDR3 contains 13 residues. CDR3 amino acids: CASSSVGPYEQYF. The CDR3 DNA sequence: TGTGCCAGCTCATCGGTCGGTCCCTACGAGCAGTACTTC.

This clonotype was counted ten times or more. The chain is built from TRBV28 and TRBJ1-1; weak D call: TRBD1 (5 bases). Between the trimmed V and J ends, which lost 2 bases and 2 bases, there was a span of 15 bases. The CDR3 runs to 16 residues. Germline CDR1 is MDHEN and CDR2 is SYDVKM. As DNA, the CDR3 is TGTGCCAGCAGTTTAGTGTGGGGCTATGATAACACTGAAGCTTTCTTT. Protein: CASSLVWGYDNTEAFF.

Ten or more counts support this clonotype. The chain uses TRBV20-1 and TRBJ1-4, with D unclear. The CDR3 is 11 residues long. V dropped 5 bases and J dropped 8 bases, with 9 bases sitting between them. Germline loops: CDR1 DFQATT, CDR2 SNEGSKA (reference sequence). Here the CDR3 reads CSAEAGEKLFF. DNA of the CDR3: TGCAGTGCTGAGGCCGGGGAAAAACTGTTTTTT.

This chain links TRBV9 with TRBJ2-1; D ambiguous. Trimming left V 0 bases short and J 3 bases short, with 10 bases between. The length of the CDR3 is 15 residues. CDR1 and CDR2 (germline): SGDLS, YYNGEE. CDR3 residues: CASSVGAENYNEQFF. The CDR3 bases are TGTGCCAGCAGCGTAGGCGCCGAGAACTACAATGAGCAGTTCTTC.

This clonotype was picked up many times. CDR3 region: CASSLSGGSYNEQFF. The CDR3 region has the DNA TGTGCCAGCAGCTTATCGGGGGGCTCCTACAATGAGCAGTTCTTC. This sequence joins TRBV7-2 and TRBJ2-1, with TRBD2 matching 7 bases. From germline, CDR1 is SGHTA and CDR2 FQGNSA. V lost 2 bases to trimming and J lost 0 bases; unmatched junction nucleotides: 1. The CDR3 extends over 15 amino acids.

Details on this clonotype: A far bigger clonotype differs at one base, so this is likely a read error. V gene TRBV11-2 combines with J gene TRBJ2-7; 9 bases match TRBD2. This CDR3 spans 16 amino acids. The germline V gene has CDR1 SGHAT and CDR2 FQNNGV. The CDR3 DNA follows: TGTGCCAGCAGCTTTGTATTGGCGGGAGGGGCCTATGAGCAGTACTTC. Residues: CASSFVLAGGAYEQYF. Complete variable domain (other parts from reference TRBV11-2 and TRBJ2-7): EAGVAQSPRYKIIEKRQSVAFWCNPISGHATLYWYQQILGQGPKLLIQFQNNGVVDDSQLPKDRFSAERLKGVDSTLKIQPAKLEDSAVYLCASSFVLAGGAYEQYFGPGTRLTVT.